This T cell receptor (beta chain) comes out of a study of blood T cell repertoires in COVID-19. Study-level background: The United States, Italy and Spain provided the acute and convalescent COVID-19 samples. T cells, B-cell-depleted T cells, or PBMCs supplied cDNA or gDNA.

Trimming took 4 bases from V and 1 from J, leaving 7 bases between them. The CDR3 has 13 residues. The germline V gene encodes CDR1 KGHSH and CDR2 LQKENI. Per the study methods: Amplified reference gene primers provided the basis for estimating nucleated cell counts. Sequenced by immunoSEQ multiplex PCR; TCRdb stores in-frame clones only, minus some. V, J and clone size derive from that table, while D and trimming were established from the DNA sequence. The data hold about 250,000 clones, with about 80% observed a single time. What was sequenced was peripheral blood. The clonotype was recovered from a man older than 75 with acute or convalescent COVID-19. The chain combines TRBV18 with TRBJ1-1, with a tentative D call TRBD1 (6 bases). CDR3: CASSQTGNTEAFF. The CDR3 nucleotides are TGTGCCAGCTCACAGACAGGGAACACTGAAGCTTTCTTT.